The clone carrying this T cell receptor beta chain appeared a few times. The J segment lost 6 bases and the V segment lost 0 bases, leaving 11 bases of the junction unmatched. The CDR3 runs to 17 residues. Germline CDR1 LGHNA, CDR2 YSLEER. This table comes from immunoSEQ multiplex PCR, and its TCRdb copy is limited to in-frame clones, with some not included. The table has roughly 710,000 clones, roughly 88% seen once. The sample comes from a study of shared T cell receptors in the human thymus. This sample also belongs to another study, concerning human thymus T cells. As that report states: The people who donated were healthy Finnish babies having corrective surgery for congenital heart defects. Thymus specimens were resections from corrective heart surgery. Apparent skewing of V and J gene usage characterized both thymic and blood repertoires. Related research described thymic repertoires that were highly overlapping among unrelated individuals.

The gene calls are TRBV4-3 and TRBJ2-7, with TRBD1 matching 10 bases. This TCR was recovered from a girl in the first two years of life with a congenital heart defect. Specimen: thymocytes. CDR3 sequence reads: CASSQDSAGQGNFEQYF. DNA for the CDR3: TGCGCCAGCAGCCAAGATTCTGCGGGACAGGGGAACTTCGAGCAGTACTTC.